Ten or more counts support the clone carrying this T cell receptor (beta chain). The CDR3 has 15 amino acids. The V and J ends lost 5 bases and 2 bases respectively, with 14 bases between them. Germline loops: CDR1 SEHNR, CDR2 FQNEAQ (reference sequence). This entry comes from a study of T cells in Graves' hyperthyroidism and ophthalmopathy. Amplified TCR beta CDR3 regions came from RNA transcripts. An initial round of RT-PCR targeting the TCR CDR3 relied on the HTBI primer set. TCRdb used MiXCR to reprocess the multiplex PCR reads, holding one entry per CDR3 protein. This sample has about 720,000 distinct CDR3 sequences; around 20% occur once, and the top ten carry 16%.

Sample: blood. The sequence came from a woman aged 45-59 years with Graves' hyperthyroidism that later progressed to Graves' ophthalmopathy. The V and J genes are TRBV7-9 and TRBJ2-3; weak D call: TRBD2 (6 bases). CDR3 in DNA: TGTGCCAGCAGCCTCACAGGAGGGTACACAGATACGCAGTATTTT. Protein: CASSLTGGYTDTQYF.